This is a list of T cell receptor beta chains from one sample in a study of cytomegalovirus exposure and HLA in healthy donors. Some clones are missing from TCRdb's copy, which holds only in-frame ones; the method was immunoSEQ multiplex PCR. This table has a few hundred thousand clones, just over 85% appearing once. Sequenced: PBMCs. The receptors were sampled from a woman younger than 30 in good health and CMV-seronegative. Each CDR3 is given with its conserved first and last residue. A D gene is named only where the DNA matches it firmly. Clone size is given for some rows only: seen once, a few or many times, or a class if the clone is expanded.

V gene: TRBV18
D gene: .
clone size: .
J gene: TRBJ1-1
CDR3 DNA: TGTGCCAGCTCACTAGGACAAGAAACTGAAGCTTTCTTT
CDR3 protein: CASSLGQETEAFF

V gene: TRBV28
D gene: .
clone size: .
J gene: TRBJ1-4
CDR3 DNA: TGTGCCAGCAGATTCACGGGGGGCCGGTATAATGAAAAACTGTTTTTT
CDR3 protein: CASRFTGGRYNEKLFF

V gene: TRBV30
D gene: .
clone size: few
J gene: TRBJ2-4
CDR3 DNA: TGTGCCTGGAGTGTAGGGGCCCGGGGGTTTCAGTACTTC
CDR3 protein: CAWSVGARGFQYF

V gene: TRBV4-1
D gene: TRBD2
clone size: .
J gene: TRBJ2-7
CDR3 DNA: TGCGCCAGCAGCCAGACGGCTAGCGGGAGATACGAGCAGTACTTC
CDR3 protein: CASSQTASGRYEQYF

V gene: TRBV27
D gene: .
clone size: once
J gene: TRBJ1-5
CDR3 DNA: TGTGCCAGCAGTTTATTTGATTCGGGTCAGCCCCAGCATTTT
CDR3 protein: CASSLFDSGQPQHF

V gene: TRBV5-1
D gene: .
clone size: .
J gene: TRBJ2-7
CDR3 DNA: TGCGCCAGCAGCTTGGAACTACTCTACGAGCAGTACTTC
CDR3 protein: CASSLELLYEQYF

V gene: TRBV2
D gene: .
clone size: .
J gene: TRBJ2-5
CDR3 DNA: TGTGCCAGCAGGTCCTTTCCTGCCCCTGCAGGGCGAGAGACCCAGTACTTC
CDR3 protein: CASRSFPAPAGRETQYF

V gene: TRBV7-9
D gene: TRBD1
clone size: .
J gene: TRBJ2-7
CDR3 DNA: TGTGCCAGCAGCCAGGACAGGGGGCCCTACGAGCAGTACTTC
CDR3 protein: CASSQDRGPYEQYF

V gene: TRBV27
D gene: .
clone size: .
J gene: TRBJ2-3
CDR3 DNA: TGTGCTGCGGGTTTTGATACGCAGTATTTT
CDR3 protein: CAAGFDTQYF

V gene: TRBV30
D gene: .
clone size: .
J gene: TRBJ1-5
CDR3 DNA: TGTGCCTGGAGTGTCTGGGGAGAGGGGGTAAGAGGAAGCAATCAGCCCCAGCATTTT
CDR3 protein: CAWSVWGEGVRGSNQPQHF

V gene: TRBV5-1
D gene: TRBD1
clone size: .
J gene: TRBJ1-2
CDR3 DNA: TGCGCCAGCAGCGTGGACAGGGGTTTTAAAGGCTACACCTTC
CDR3 protein: CASSVDRGFKGYTF

V gene: TRBV2
D gene: .
clone size: .
J gene: TRBJ2-2
CDR3 DNA: TGTGCCAGCAGTGACTCGCGGAACACCGGGGAGCTGTTTTTT
CDR3 protein: CASSDSRNTGELFF

V gene: TRBV4-1
D gene: TRBD1
clone size: once
J gene: TRBJ2-7
CDR3 DNA: TGCGCCAGCAGCCTACAAGGGACAGGAGACTACGAGCAGTACTTC
CDR3 protein: CASSLQGTGDYEQYF

V gene: TRBV25-1
D gene: TRBD1
clone size: .
J gene: TRBJ2-2
CDR3 DNA: TGTGCCAGCAGTGGTCGACAGGGGGCGCGGACCGGGGAGCTGTTTTTT
CDR3 protein: CASSGRQGARTGELFF

V gene: TRBV2
D gene: TRBD1
clone size: .
J gene: TRBJ1-1
CDR3 DNA: TGTGCCAGCAGTGAGACAGGGATCATGAACACTGAAGCTTTCTTT
CDR3 protein: CASSETGIMNTEAFF

V gene: TRBV27
D gene: .
clone size: .
J gene: TRBJ2-1
CDR3 DNA: TGTGCCAGCAGTTTGGGGCGGATGAACAATGAGCAGTTCTTC
CDR3 protein: CASSLGRMNNEQFF

V gene: TRBV5-1
D gene: .
clone size: once
J gene: TRBJ2-2
CDR3 DNA: TGCGCCAGCAGCTTGAGAGGGACTCCGAACACCGGGGAGCTGTTTTTT
CDR3 protein: CASSLRGTPNTGELFF

V gene: TRBV30
D gene: .
clone size: .
J gene: TRBJ1-3
CDR3 DNA: TGTGCCTGGGGGCCACATCGGCAGGGAAACACCATATATTTT
CDR3 protein: CAWGPHRQGNTIYF

V gene: TRBV7-9
D gene: .
clone size: few
J gene: TRBJ1-5
CDR3 DNA: TGTGCCAGCGGAGAGTATCAGCCCCAGCATTTT
CDR3 protein: CASGEYQPQHF

V gene: TRBV30
D gene: TRBD1
clone size: .
J gene: TRBJ2-7
CDR3 DNA: TGTGCCTGGGATACCGGGACAGGGTTGCGTTTCGAGCAGTACTTC
CDR3 protein: CAWDTGTGLRFEQYF

V gene: TRBV30
D gene: .
clone size: .
J gene: TRBJ1-2
CDR3 DNA: TGTGCCTGGAAAGATAAATCGGGGGGCTATGGCTACACCTTC
CDR3 protein: CAWKDKSGGYGYTF

V gene: TRBV9
D gene: TRBD2
clone size: .
J gene: TRBJ2-3
CDR3 DNA: TGTGCCAGCAGAGGACTAGCGGAGACAGATACGCAGTATTTT
CDR3 protein: CASRGLAETDTQYF

V gene: TRBV7-7
D gene: .
clone size: .
J gene: TRBJ2-3
CDR3 DNA: TGTGCCAGCAGCCCAGGGTTGGGAGATACGCAGTATTTT
CDR3 protein: CASSPGLGDTQYF

V gene: TRBV11-2
D gene: .
clone size: few
J gene: TRBJ2-7
CDR3 DNA: TGTGCCAGCAGCTTAGGAGCTCGACTACTCTACGAGCAGTACTTC
CDR3 protein: CASSLGARLLYEQYF

V gene: TRBV30
D gene: .
clone size: .
J gene: TRBJ1-1
CDR3 DNA: TGTGCCTGGAGTGAATCCGGGAACACTGAAGCTTTCTTT
CDR3 protein: CAWSESGNTEAFF

V gene: TRBV18
D gene: TRBD1
clone size: .
J gene: TRBJ2-7
CDR3 DNA: TGTGCCAGCTCACTCAGGGGGTTGAGCTCCTACGAGCAGTACTTC
CDR3 protein: CASSLRGLSSYEQYF

V gene: TRBV6-5
D gene: .
clone size: .
J gene: TRBJ2-2
CDR3 DNA: TGTGCCAGCAGTTACCAGACTACCGCCTCCGGGGAGCTGTTTTTT
CDR3 protein: CASSYQTTASGELFF

V gene: TRBV28
D gene: TRBD2
clone size: .
J gene: TRBJ2-7
CDR3 DNA: TGTGCCAGCAGAACTACTAGCGGCGCGATCTACGAGCAGTACTTC
CDR3 protein: CASRTTSGAIYEQYF

V gene: TRBV28
D gene: .
clone size: .
J gene: TRBJ2-1
CDR3 DNA: TGTGCCAGCAGTTTGGGGGACAACGGCTCCTACAATGAGCAGTTCTTC
CDR3 protein: CASSLGDNGSYNEQFF

V gene: TRBV28
D gene: .
clone size: .
J gene: TRBJ1-1
CDR3 DNA: TGTGCCAGCAGTTCCACGGGGAGGCAGGACACTGAAGCTTTCTTT
CDR3 protein: CASSSTGRQDTEAFF

V gene: TRBV5-1
D gene: .
clone size: .
J gene: TRBJ2-5
CDR3 DNA: TGCGCCAGCTCACATAGCCAGCCCCTCCAAGAGACCCAGTACTTC
CDR3 protein: CASSHSQPLQETQYF

V gene: TRBV6-6
D gene: TRBD2
clone size: .
J gene: TRBJ2-7
CDR3 DNA: TGTGCCAGCAGTGCATTTAGCGGGGGGGCCTCCTACGAGCAGTACTTC
CDR3 protein: CASSAFSGGASYEQYF

V gene: TRBV4-1
D gene: .
clone size: .
J gene: TRBJ1-2
CDR3 DNA: TGCGCCAGCAGTCCCACAGGTCCCTATGGCTACACCTTC
CDR3 protein: CASSPTGPYGYTF

V gene: TRBV27
D gene: .
clone size: .
J gene: TRBJ1-2
CDR3 DNA: TGTGCCAGCAGTTTAAACATCGGGTTAGATGGCTACACCTTC
CDR3 protein: CASSLNIGLDGYTF

V gene: TRBV5-1
D gene: .
clone size: once
J gene: TRBJ2-7
CDR3 DNA: TGCGCCAGCAGCTTTGGGCAGGCGCATTTCGAGCAGTACTTC
CDR3 protein: CASSFGQAHFEQYF

V gene: TRBV5-6
D gene: TRBD1
clone size: once
J gene: TRBJ2-1
CDR3 DNA: TGTGCCAGCAGCTCCCCTGAGACAGGGGATAACAATGAGCAGTTCTTC
CDR3 protein: CASSSPETGDNNEQFF

V gene: TRBV4-1
D gene: .
clone size: .
J gene: TRBJ2-5
CDR3 DNA: TGCGCCAGTGGTGGACCCGGGGGGACCCAGTACTTC
CDR3 protein: CASGGPGGTQYF

V gene: TRBV7-2
D gene: TRBD1
clone size: .
J gene: TRBJ1-2
CDR3 DNA: TGTGCCAGCAGCCCGGACAGGTCCTATGGCTACACCTTC
CDR3 protein: CASSPDRSYGYTF

V gene: TRBV7-2
D gene: TRBD1
clone size: .
J gene: TRBJ2-6
CDR3 DNA: TGTGCCAGCAGCCTTCCTTACCGGGACAGGGGAGTCAACGTCCTGACTTTC
CDR3 protein: CASSLPYRDRGVNVLTF

V gene: TRBV19
D gene: .
clone size: .
J gene: TRBJ2-7
CDR3 DNA: TGTGCCAGTAGTATTTCGAGACAAGTTCCCTACGAGCAGTACTTC
CDR3 protein: CASSISRQVPYEQYF

V gene: TRBV28
D gene: .
clone size: .
J gene: TRBJ2-3
CDR3 DNA: TGTGCCACCAGGACAGGCACAGATACGCAGTATTTT
CDR3 protein: CATRTGTDTQYF

V gene: TRBV27
D gene: .
clone size: .
J gene: TRBJ1-1
CDR3 DNA: TGTGCCAGCAGTTTAAGGGAGGATACTGAAGCTTTCTTT
CDR3 protein: CASSLREDTEAFF

V gene: TRBV7-9
D gene: TRBD2
clone size: .
J gene: TRBJ2-5
CDR3 DNA: TGTGCCAGCAGCTTAGTGGGAGGGCAGGAGACCCAGTACTTC
CDR3 protein: CASSLVGGQETQYF

V gene: TRBV7-6
D gene: TRBD1
clone size: .
J gene: TRBJ2-5
CDR3 DNA: TGTGCCAGCAGCCTCTGGGGACAGGGGCCAGAGACCCAGTACTTC
CDR3 protein: CASSLWGQGPETQYF

V gene: TRBV18
D gene: TRBD1
clone size: .
J gene: TRBJ1-3
CDR3 DNA: TGTGCCAGCTCACCTCAGACAGGGAAAAATGGAAACACCATATATTTT
CDR3 protein: CASSPQTGKNGNTIYF

V gene: TRBV27
D gene: .
clone size: once
J gene: TRBJ2-5
CDR3 DNA: TGTGCCAGCAGTTTATTCTACGGGGGGCCTAAAGAGACCCAGTACTTC
CDR3 protein: CASSLFYGGPKETQYF

V gene: TRBV18
D gene: TRBD1
clone size: .
J gene: TRBJ2-1
CDR3 DNA: TGTGCCAGCTCAGGGACAGGGTATTACAATGAGCAGTTCTTC
CDR3 protein: CASSGTGYYNEQFF